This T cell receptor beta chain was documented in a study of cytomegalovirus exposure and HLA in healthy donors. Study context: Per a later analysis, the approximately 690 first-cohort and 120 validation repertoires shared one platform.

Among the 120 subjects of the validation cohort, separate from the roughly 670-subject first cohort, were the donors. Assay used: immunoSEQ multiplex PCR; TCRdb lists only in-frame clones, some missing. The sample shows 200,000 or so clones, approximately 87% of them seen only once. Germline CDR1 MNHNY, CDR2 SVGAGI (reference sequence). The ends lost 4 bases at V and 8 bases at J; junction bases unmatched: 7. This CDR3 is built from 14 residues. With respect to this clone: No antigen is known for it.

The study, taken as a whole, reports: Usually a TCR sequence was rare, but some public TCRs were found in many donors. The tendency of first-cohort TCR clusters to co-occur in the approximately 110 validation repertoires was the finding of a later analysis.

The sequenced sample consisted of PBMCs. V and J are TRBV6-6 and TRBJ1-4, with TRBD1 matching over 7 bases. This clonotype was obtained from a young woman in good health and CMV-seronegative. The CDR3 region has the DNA TGTGCCAGCAGTTTCACAGGGGAGGAGGAAAAACTGTTTTTT. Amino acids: CASSFTGEEEKLFF.